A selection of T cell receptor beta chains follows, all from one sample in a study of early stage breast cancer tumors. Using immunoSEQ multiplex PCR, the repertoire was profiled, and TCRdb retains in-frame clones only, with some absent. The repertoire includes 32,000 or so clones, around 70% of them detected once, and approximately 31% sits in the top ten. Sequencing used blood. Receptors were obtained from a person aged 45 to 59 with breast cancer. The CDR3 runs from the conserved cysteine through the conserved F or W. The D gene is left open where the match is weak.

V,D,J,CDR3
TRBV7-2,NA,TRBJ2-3,CASSLGVRDTQYF
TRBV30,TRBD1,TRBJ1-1,CAWSAGGDTEAFF
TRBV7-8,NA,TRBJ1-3,CASSLAHGNTIYF
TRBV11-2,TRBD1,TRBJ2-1,CASSGQGWNEQFF
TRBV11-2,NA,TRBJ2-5,CASSPRQDARTQYF
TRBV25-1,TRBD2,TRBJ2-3,CASSEGGLAGGPDTQYF
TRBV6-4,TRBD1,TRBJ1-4,CASSDSTGGDEKLFF
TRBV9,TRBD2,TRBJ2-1,CASSVASGGSSYNEQFF
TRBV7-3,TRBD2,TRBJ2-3,CASSRTSGTDTQYF
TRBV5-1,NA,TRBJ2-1,CASSLGPPSNNEQFF
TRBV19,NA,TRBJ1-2,CASSIKGSYTF
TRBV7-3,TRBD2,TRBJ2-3,CASSRGLAGVVPQYF
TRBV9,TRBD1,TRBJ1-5,CASSPGGQGLNQPQHF
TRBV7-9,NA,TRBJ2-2,CASSLGSPGVAGELFF
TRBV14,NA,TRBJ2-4,CASSQRGAKNIQYF
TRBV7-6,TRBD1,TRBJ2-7,CASSPGGNYEQYF
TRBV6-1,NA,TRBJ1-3,CASSPSEGPGNTIYF
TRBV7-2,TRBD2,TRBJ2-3,CASTLTGGRTDTQYF
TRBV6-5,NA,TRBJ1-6,CASGPGNSPLHF
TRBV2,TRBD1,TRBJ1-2,CASQQGAGYGYTF
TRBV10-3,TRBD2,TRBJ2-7,CAISTGTSGRVYEQYF
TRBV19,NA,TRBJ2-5,CASSQGLTETQYF
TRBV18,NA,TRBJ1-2,CASSLPDGIYGYTF
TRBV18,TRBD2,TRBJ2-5,CASSQGLAGKETQYF
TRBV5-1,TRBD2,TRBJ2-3,CASSLLLAGVDTQYF
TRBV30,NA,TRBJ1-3,CAWSVWSAGGKHAIYF
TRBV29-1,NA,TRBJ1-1,CSVVGRMNTEAFF
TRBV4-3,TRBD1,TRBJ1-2,CASSQRTGFGGYTF
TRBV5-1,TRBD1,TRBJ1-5,CASSLGDREGQPQHF
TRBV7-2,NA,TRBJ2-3,CASSLVGTNPTDTQYF
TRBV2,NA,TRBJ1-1,CASSRSMNTEAFF
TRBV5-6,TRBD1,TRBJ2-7,CASSPRQGALWEQYF
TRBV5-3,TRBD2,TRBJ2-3,CARSPGVAGVKDTQYF
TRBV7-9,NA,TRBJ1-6,CASSLLTGSPLHF
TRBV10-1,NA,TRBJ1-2,CASSESRRPGYGYTF
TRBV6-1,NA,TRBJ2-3,CASSEEAAGTDTQYF
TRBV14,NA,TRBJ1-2,CASSQAGVGGYTF
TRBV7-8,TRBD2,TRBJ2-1,CASSLVLAGFNEQFF
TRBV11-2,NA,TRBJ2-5,CASSLEAGIGGTQYF
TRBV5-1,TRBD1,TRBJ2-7,CASRAGTGAYEQYF
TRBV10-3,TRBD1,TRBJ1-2,CAISGTGKDYGYTF
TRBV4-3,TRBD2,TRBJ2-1,CASSQDIGLARNNEQFF
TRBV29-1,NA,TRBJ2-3,CSVESENTDTQYF
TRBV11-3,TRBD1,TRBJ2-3,CASSEGTGDTDTQYF
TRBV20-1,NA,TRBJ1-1,CSADRNTEAFF
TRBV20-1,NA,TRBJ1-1,CSATLSYEAFF
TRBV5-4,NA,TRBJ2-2,CASSFKSERTGELFF
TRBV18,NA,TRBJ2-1,CASSPKAGTSLYNEQFF
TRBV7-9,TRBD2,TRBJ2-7,CASSPSGAAGEQYF
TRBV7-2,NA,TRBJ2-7,CASSLIRTSVKEQYF
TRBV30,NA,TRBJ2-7,CAWSAAYEQYF
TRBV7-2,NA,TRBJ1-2,CASSLGRIDGYTF
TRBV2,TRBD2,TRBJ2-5,CASSESSGPQETQYF
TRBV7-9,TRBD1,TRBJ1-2,CASSRQGNYGYTF
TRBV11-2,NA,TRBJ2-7,CASSHLSYEQYF
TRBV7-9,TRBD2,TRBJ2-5,CASNPGGVETQYF
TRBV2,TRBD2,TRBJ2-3,CASRFLAEITDTQYF
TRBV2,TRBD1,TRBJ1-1,CASSDRGSISEAFF
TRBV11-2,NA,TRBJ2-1,CASSLVVGLNEQFF